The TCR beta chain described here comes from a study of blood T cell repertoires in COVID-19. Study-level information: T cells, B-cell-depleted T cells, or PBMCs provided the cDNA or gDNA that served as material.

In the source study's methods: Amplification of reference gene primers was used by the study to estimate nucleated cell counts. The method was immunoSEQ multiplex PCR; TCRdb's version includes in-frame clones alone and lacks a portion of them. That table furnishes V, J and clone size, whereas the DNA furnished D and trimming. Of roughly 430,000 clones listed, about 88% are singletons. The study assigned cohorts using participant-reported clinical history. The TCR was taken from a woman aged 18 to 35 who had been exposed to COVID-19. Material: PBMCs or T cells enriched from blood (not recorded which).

The CDR3 DNA is TGTGCCAGCAGCTTCTCGGGGTCGGCCGGGGAGCTGTTTTTT. This codes for CASSFSGSAGELFF. The chain combines TRBV11-2 with TRBJ2-2; D perhaps matches TRBD2 (5 bases). CDR1 is SGHAT and CDR2 is FQNNGV in the germline V gene. The ends were cut back, 3 bases at V and 6 bases at J, with 11 bases in the middle. The CDR3 loop spans 14 amino acids.